The next 26 T cell receptor beta chains were all read from a single sample in a study of neurological immune-mediated disorders. Each CDR3 protein is one row after TCRdb ran MiXCR on the 5' RACE reads. This sample carries approximately 37,000 distinct CDR3 sequences, over 12% of them seen once, and the ten largest clones take about a quarter. Sequencing used PBMCs. The receptors were gathered from a woman in her forties or fifties with HTLV-1-associated myelopathy (HAM/TSP).

This clonotype was seen repeatedly, ten times or more. The rearrangement joins TRBV6-6 to TRBJ1-5, with D perhaps TRBD1 (5 bases). Germline V gives CDR1 MNHNY, CDR2 SVGAGI (reference sequence). Between the trimmed V and J ends, which lost 2 bases and 1 base, there was a span of 9 bases. The CDR3 sequence is 15 residues long. In DNA, the CDR3 is TGTGCCAGCAGTTACGCCAGGGCGAGCAATCAGCCCCAGCATTTT. Amino acid sequence: CASSYARASNQPQHF.

A remark on this clonotype: A read error is possible here, since a much larger clone lies one base away. No conserved phenylalanine or tryptophan ends this CDR3, so it is likely a read error. V usage is TRBV29-1 and J usage is TRBJ2-3; TRBD1 or TRBD2 may be the D gene (5 bases each). Deletions cut 4 bases from V and 2 bases from J, with 10 bases between. The CDR3 is made up of 13 amino acids. Germline assignment: CDR1 SQVTM and CDR2 ANQGSEA. The CDR3 DNA reads as TGCAGCGTTGGGGGACGGAACACAGATACGCAGTATTCT. Translating gives CSVGGRNTDTQYS.

This clonotype appeared many times. This chain connects TRBV6-2 or TRBV6-3 to TRBJ1-1; D gene unclear. Trimming removed 0 bases at V and 11 bases at J, with 10 bases between. CDR3 size: 12 residues. Per the germline V gene, CDR1 is MNHEY and CDR2 is SVGEGT. The CDR3 region has the DNA TGTGCCAGCAGTTACTCTCCCAAGGCGGCTTTCTTT. This translates into CASSYSPKAAFF.

At least ten counts were recorded for this clonotype. The chain combines TRBV12-3 or TRBV12-4 with TRBJ2-1; possibly TRBD2 for D (6 bases). V was cut by 8 bases and J by 1 base, with 12 bases left in between. The CDR3 is made up of 14 amino acids. The DNA of the CDR3 is TGTGCCAGCTCCCGAGGAGGGTCCTACAATGAGCAGTTCTTC. Translation gives CASSRGGSYNEQFF.

This clonotype has a count of ten or more. The chain is built from TRBV20-1 and TRBJ1-2, with D possibly matching TRBD1 (5 bases). Germline V lookup: CDR1 DFQATT, CDR2 SNEGSKA (reference sequence). The V end lost 5 bases, the J end lost 5 bases, and 15 bases lay between the germline ends. This CDR3 region has 13 residues. The CDR3 DNA reads as TGCAGTGCTTTCGGGGGGGGGATTTATGGCTACACCTTC. Protein sequence: CSAFGGGIYGYTF.

This clonotype was detected many times. This chain joins TRBV18 and TRBJ2-3; TRBD1 matches 7 bases. Germline V gene lookup returns CDR1 KGHSH and CDR2 LQKENI. With 0 bases clipped from V and 0 bases from J, the junction kept 6 bases outside the gene matches. CDR3 length: 17 residues. In DNA form, the CDR3 reads TGTGCCAGCTCACCACCGAACAGGGGCGCCAGCACAGATACGCAGTATTTT. Translated: CASSPPNRGASTDTQYF. Based on the CDR3 plus reference TRBV18 and TRBJ2-3, the full variable domain is NAGVMQNPRHLVRRRGQEARLRCSPMKGHSHVYWYRQLPEEGLKFMVYLQKENIIDESGMPKERFSAEFPKEGPSILRIQQVVRGDSAAYFCASSPPNRGASTDTQYFGPGTRLTVL.

This clonotype was counted many times. The chain links TRBV20-1 to TRBJ2-2, with 10 bases identical to TRBD1. CDR3 size: 15 residues. Germline V CDR1 and CDR2: DFQATT, SNEGSKA (reference sequence). With 2 bases clipped from V and 5 bases from J, the junction kept 5 bases outside the gene matches. CDR3 residues: CSARPGQGRTGELFF. In DNA form, the CDR3 reads TGCAGTGCTAGACCGGGACAGGGGAGGACCGGGGAGCTGTTTTTT.

This clonotype was seen repeatedly, ten times or more. This chain uses TRBV29-1 with TRBJ2-3; maybe TRBD2 (6 bases). Germline assignment: CDR1 SQVTM and CDR2 ANQGSEA. CDR3 length: 17 residues. V lost 3 bases and J 1 base, leaving 20 bases between the germline ends. CDR3 protein: CSVEDGGYLKRTDTQYF. In DNA form, the CDR3 reads TGCAGCGTTGAGGACGGGGGATACTTGAAACGCACAGATACGCAGTATTTT.

Only a few counts were recorded for this clonotype. The rearrangement uses TRBV20-1 and TRBJ2-3; TRBD2 matches at 16 bases. Germline V gene data show CDR1 as DFQATT and CDR2 as SNEGSKA (reference sequence). J gave up 2 bases and V 5 bases, and 10 bases lay outside the gene matches. The CDR3 has 18 residues. CDR3 DNA: TGCAGTGCTCTTGGGCGGGGACTAGCGGGGGGGCCCACAGATACGCAGTATTTT. Protein sequence: CSALGRGLAGGPTDTQYF.

This clonotype has at least ten counts. The CDR3 is CASSVVVQGDHGELFF. CDR3 DNA: TGTGCCAGCAGCGTTGTAGTACAGGGTGATCACGGGGAGCTGTTTTTT. The genes are TRBV9 and TRBJ2-2; D might be TRBD1 (6 bases). The V end was cut by 2 bases, the J end by 7 bases, with 18 bases between. The CDR3 has 16 residues. CDR1 SGDLS and CDR2 YYNGEE come from the germline V gene. Together with reference TRBV9 and TRBJ2-2, the CDR3 gives the full variable domain: DSGVTQTPKHLITATGQRVTLRCSPRSGDLSVYWYQQSLDQGLQFLIQYYNGEERAKGNILERFSAQQFPDLHSELNLSSLELGDSALYFCASSVVVQGDHGELFFGEGSRLTVL.

Comment on this clonotype: This may be a read error: a much more frequent sequence differs by one nucleotide. The gene calls are TRBV20-1 and TRBJ2-3, with 11 bases aligning to TRBD2. CDR3 length: 16 residues. The germline gives CDR1 DFQATT, CDR2 SNEGSKA (reference sequence). In nucleotides, the CDR3 is TGCATTGCAAGACTAGCGGGGCAAGCTAGCACAGATACGCAGTATTTT. Translated: CIARLAGQASTDTQYF.

This clonotype showed up many times. This sequence joins TRBV5-1 and TRBJ1-1, with D perhaps TRBD1 (5 bases). The CDR3 totals 15 residues. The germline V gene encodes CDR1 SGHRS and CDR2 YFSETQ. Trimming took 2 bases from V and 0 from J, leaving 11 bases between them. The CDR3 coding sequence is TGCGCCAGCAGCTTACGGGGGGACGTGAACACTGAAGCTTTCTTT. Its translation is CASSLRGDVNTEAFF.

In its sample, this clonotype was seen many times. The chain couples TRBV6-6 to TRBJ2-2; the match to TRBD1 covers 7 bases. Germline loops: CDR1 MNHNY, CDR2 SVGAGI (reference sequence). After removal of 2 bases from V and 3 bases from J, the junction contained 18 bases not matched to a gene. This CDR3 contains 20 residues. The CDR3 sequence is CASSYEQGPVLQPYTGELFF. For the CDR3, the DNA is TGTGCCAGCAGTTACGAACAGGGGCCGGTCCTCCAGCCTTACACCGGGGAGCTGTTTTTT.

This clonotype came up many times. The rearrangement joins TRBV7-2 to TRBJ2-7; 11 nucleotides align to TRBD2. Per the germline V gene, CDR1 is SGHTA and CDR2 is FQGNSA. J gave up 0 bases and V 5 bases, and 3 bases lay outside the gene matches. The CDR3 runs 15 residues. CDR3 residues: CASSASGGSSYEQYF. CDR3 bases: TGTGCCAGCAGCGCTAGCGGGGGGTCCTCCTACGAGCAGTACTTC.

This clonotype was seen at least ten times. The genes are TRBV5-1 and TRBJ2-6, with a tentative D call TRBD2 (5 bases). Germline CDR1 and CDR2: SGHRS and YFSETQ. V lost 5 bases and J lost 3, with 15 bases in between. CDR3 length: 16 amino acids. The CDR3, as DNA: TGCGCCAGCAGATCCGAGGGCCTGGGTGGGGCCAACGTCCTGACTTTC. It codes for CASRSEGLGGANVLTF.

This clonotype is medium-sized (0.01 to 0.1%) in the sample. The chain uses TRBV29-1 and TRBJ1-2; 7 bases match TRBD1. CDR3 length equals 13 residues. J lost 8 bases, V lost 1 base, and 7 bases had no gene match. CDR1 SQVTM and CDR2 ANQGSEA come from the germline V gene. CDR3 sequence (DNA): TGCAGCGTTGAAGTACTAGGGGGCCGAGGCTACACCTTC. Translating it yields CSVEVLGGRGYTF.

The sample holds many counts of this clonotype. V gene TRBV5-1 combines with J gene TRBJ1-2; TRBD1 agrees at 7 bases. V lost 4 bases, J lost 8 bases, and 8 bases stayed unmatched. CDR1 SGHRS and CDR2 YFSETQ come from the germline V gene. This CDR3 spans 13 amino acids. The CDR3 DNA reads TGCGCCAGCAGCATCGACAGGGATGGAGGCTACACCTTC. Protein sequence: CASSIDRDGGYTF.

This clonotype was counted many times. V and J are TRBV5-1 and TRBJ2-5, with TRBD1 identical over 9 bases. V was pared by 4 bases and J by 5 bases, with 6 bases of the junction left unmatched. The CDR3 runs 14 residues. Germline lookup yields CDR1 SGHRS and CDR2 YFSETQ. CDR3 sequence (DNA): TGCGCCAGCAGCATGGGACAGGGTGAGGAGACCCAGTACTTC. This encodes CASSMGQGEETQYF.

Many counts were recorded for this clonotype. The chain uses TRBV5-1 and TRBJ2-4; possibly TRBD1 for D (5 bases). The V end lost 0 bases, the J end lost 2 bases, and 6 bases lay between the germline ends. The CDR3 runs 14 residues. Germline loops: CDR1 SGHRS, CDR2 YFSETQ. The chain's CDR3 is CASSLEGTKNIQYF. The CDR3 region has the DNA TGCGCCAGCAGCTTGGAGGGGACCAAAAACATTCAGTACTTC.

The sample holds many counts of this clonotype. The genes are TRBV18 and TRBJ1-2; weak D call: TRBD1 (5 bases). Germline lookup yields CDR1 KGHSH and CDR2 LQKENI. The CDR3 has 12 residues. V was cut by 3 bases and J by 6 bases, with 8 bases left in between. The CDR3 region is CASSPRGDGYTF. CDR3 in DNA: TGTGCCAGCTCACCGCGGGGGGATGGCTACACCTTC.

This clonotype was found many times. DNA of the CDR3: TGTGCCAGCAGTCTACAGGCTGGAGGAGGCTACACCTTC. It is translated as CASSLQAGGGYTF. This sequence joins TRBV2 and TRBJ1-2, with D tentatively TRBD1 (5 bases). Trimming removed 5 bases at V and 8 bases at J, with 15 bases between. The length of the CDR3 is 13 residues. Germline CDR1 and CDR2: SNHLY and FYNNEI. The whole variable domain, remainder taken from reference TRBV2 and TRBJ1-2, is EPEVTQTPSHQVTQMGQEVILRCVPISNHLYFYWYRQILGQKVEFLVSFYNNEISEKSEIFDDQFSVERPDGSNFTLKIRSTKLEDSAMYFCASSLQAGGGYTFGSGTRLTVV.

This clonotype was detected ten times or more. V usage is TRBV7-6 and J usage is TRBJ2-5; D remains ambiguous. V gave up 1 base and J gave up 2 bases, with 11 bases separating them. CDR1 is SGHVS and CDR2 is FNYEAQ in the germline V gene. The CDR3 loop spans 15 amino acids. The CDR3 bases are TGTGCCAGCAGCTTAGAACCTGAGCAGCAAGAGACCCAGTACTTC. It encodes CASSLEPEQQETQYF.

This clonotype was detected many times. At one boundary the junction diverges from the germline segment, which might be a read error. The genes are TRBV20-1 and TRBJ1-1; D not certain. In germline, CDR1 is DFQATT, CDR2 SNEGSKA (reference sequence). The CDR3 runs 14 residues. In DNA form, the CDR3 reads TGCAGTGCCAGAGGGCCGGGTTCGGCCACTGAAGCTTTCTTT. It is translated as CSARGPGSATEAFF.

This clonotype was seen repeatedly, ten times or more. The V gene is TRBV20-1, the J gene TRBJ2-6; possible D gene TRBD2, 6 bases. The germline V gene encodes CDR1 DFQATT and CDR2 SNEGSKA (reference sequence). CDR3 length: 14 amino acids. V was pared by 1 base and J by 2 bases, with 6 bases between. This CDR3 is CSARAGAGANVLTF. For the CDR3, the DNA is TGCAGTGCTAGAGCGGGGGCTGGGGCCAACGTCCTGACTTTC.

This clonotype came up many times. The chain combines TRBV7-8 with TRBJ1-2, with 8 bases fitting TRBD1. In germline, CDR1 is SGHVS, CDR2 FQNEAQ. The J segment lost 7 bases and the V segment lost 5 bases, leaving 6 bases of the junction unmatched. CDR3 size: 13 residues. The CDR3 loop is CASSLTDRGGYTF. In DNA, the CDR3 is TGTGCCAGCAGCCTTACCGACAGGGGTGGCTACACCTTC.

This clonotype was found many times. The chain uses TRBV5-1 and TRBJ2-7, with TRBD1 matching 10 bases. Germline CDR1 reads SGHRS; CDR2 reads YFSETQ. The J segment lost 3 bases and the V segment lost 2 bases, leaving 5 bases of the junction unmatched. The CDR3 runs 15 residues. The CDR3 loop is CASSLGTGDFYEQYV. As DNA, the CDR3 is TGCGCCAGCAGCTTAGGGACAGGGGACTTCTACGAGCAGTACGTC.